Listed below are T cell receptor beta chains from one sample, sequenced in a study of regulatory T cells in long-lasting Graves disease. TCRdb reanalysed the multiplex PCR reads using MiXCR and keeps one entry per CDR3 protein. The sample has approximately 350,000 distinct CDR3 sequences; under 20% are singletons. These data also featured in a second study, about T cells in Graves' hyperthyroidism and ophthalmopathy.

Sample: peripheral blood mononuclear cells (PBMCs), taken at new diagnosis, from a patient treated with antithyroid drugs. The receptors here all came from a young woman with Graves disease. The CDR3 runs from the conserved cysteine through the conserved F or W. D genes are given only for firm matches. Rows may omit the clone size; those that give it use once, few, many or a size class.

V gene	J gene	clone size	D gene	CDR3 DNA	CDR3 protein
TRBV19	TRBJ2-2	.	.	TGTGCCAGTAGTACTCATTCGAACACCGGGGAGCTGTTTTTT	CASSTHSNTGELFF
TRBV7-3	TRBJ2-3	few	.	TGTGCCAGCAGCTTAGAGTTAGCGGACACAGATACGCAGTATTTT	CASSLELADTDTQYF
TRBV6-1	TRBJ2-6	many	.	TGTGCCAGCAGTGGACGTCCCCGAGCATCTGGGGCCAACGTCCTGACTTTC	CASSGRPRASGANVLTF
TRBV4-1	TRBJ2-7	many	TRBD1	TGCGCCAGCAGCACGACAGGGCCTAGCGAGCAGTACTTC	CASSTTGPSEQYF
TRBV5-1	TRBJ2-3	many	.	TGCGCCAGCAGCTTGGCCAACGGAGGGGCAGATACGCAGTATTTT	CASSLANGGADTQYF
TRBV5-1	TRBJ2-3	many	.	TGCGCCAGCAGCTTTAACCTGGACGCAGATACGCAGTATTTT	CASSFNLDADTQYF
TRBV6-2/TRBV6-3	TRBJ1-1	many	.	TGTGCCAGCAGTTACTCGACGGGGAACACTGAAGCTTTCTTT	CASSYSTGNTEAFF
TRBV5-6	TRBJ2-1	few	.	TGTGCCAGCAGCTTCCCGGGCCAGGAGAGGAATGGGCAGTTCTTC	CASSFPGQERNGQFF
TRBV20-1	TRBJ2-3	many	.	TGCAGTGCTAGAGCTCTGGCTGGCACAGATACGCAGTATTTT	CSARALAGTDTQYF
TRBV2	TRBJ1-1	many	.	TGTGCCAGCAGTGTCGTATGGGAGATGAACACTGAAGCTTTCTTT	CASSVVWEMNTEAFF
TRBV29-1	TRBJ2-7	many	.	TGCAGCGTTGACAGGGGAGACGAGCAGTACTTC	CSVDRGDEQYF
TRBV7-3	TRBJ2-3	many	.	TGTGCCAGCAGCCTGACAGCGGGCACAGATACGCAGTATTTT	CASSLTAGTDTQYF
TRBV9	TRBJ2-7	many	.	TGTGCCAGCAGCCCTCGGTCGGCGGTGGGGTACGAGCAGTACTTC	CASSPRSAVGYEQYF
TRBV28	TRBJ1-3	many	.	TGTGCCAGCAGTGTGGGGGTCCCCGGAAACACCATATATTTT	CASSVGVPGNTIYF
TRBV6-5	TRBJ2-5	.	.	TGTGCCAGCAGTTACTCGGCGGGCTCCTACGAGACCCAGTACTTC	CASSYSAGSYETQYF
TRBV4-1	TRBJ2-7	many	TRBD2	TGCGCCAGCAGCCTCCGGGGGGGGGCGTACGAGCAGTACTTC	CASSLRGGAYEQYF
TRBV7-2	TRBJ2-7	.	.	TGTGCCAGCAGCTTGGGGCAGGCCTACGAGCGGTACTTC	CASSLGQAYERYF
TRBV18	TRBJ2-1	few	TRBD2	TGTGCCAGCTCACCAAGAGCGGGAGCGAACGATGAGCAGTTCTTC	CASSPRAGANDEQFF
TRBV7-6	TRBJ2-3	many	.	TGTGCCAGCAGCTTACCGGGGACTAGCACAGATACGCAGTATTTT	CASSLPGTSTDTQYF
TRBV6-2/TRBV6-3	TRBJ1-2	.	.	TGTGCCAGCACCATCGGGGGGTTATATGGCTACACCTTC	CASTIGGLYGYTF
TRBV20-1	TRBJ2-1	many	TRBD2	TGCAGTGCCCGGGGGGACCAGGCCTACAATGAGCAGTTCTTC	CSARGDQAYNEQFF
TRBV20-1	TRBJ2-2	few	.	TGCAGTGCTCAACCCCCGACAGAGAAGAACACCGGGGAGCTGTTTTTT	CSAQPPTEKNTGELFF
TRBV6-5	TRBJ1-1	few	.	TGTGCCAGCAGTTACTATTCGGGGGGAAGAGGAGCTTTCTTT	CASSYYSGGRGAFF
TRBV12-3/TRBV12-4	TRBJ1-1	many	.	TGTGCCAGCAGCTTTACCGGGACTGGATCAGCTTTCTTT	CASSFTGTGSAFF
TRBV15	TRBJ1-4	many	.	TGTGCCACCAGCAGAAGTAATGAAAAACTGTTTTTT	CATSRSNEKLFF
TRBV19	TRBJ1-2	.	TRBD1	TGTGCCACCCGCCGCGGGACAGCCTACTATGGCTACACCTTC	CATRRGTAYYGYTF
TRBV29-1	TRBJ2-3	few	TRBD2	TGCAGCTTTCCAGGGACTAGCGGACTCACAGATACGCAGTATTTT	CSFPGTSGLTDTQYF
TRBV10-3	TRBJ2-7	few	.	TGTGCCATCAGTGAGAGTTACTCTAACCACGAGCAGTACTTC	CAISESYSNHEQYF
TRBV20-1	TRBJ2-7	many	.	TGCAGTGCTAGGGGGACTCCAACCTACGAGCAGTACTTC	CSARGTPTYEQYF
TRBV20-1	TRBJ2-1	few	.	TGCAGTGCTAGGGTACAGGGTTTGGGCCCTCAGCAGTTCTTC	CSARVQGLGPQQFF
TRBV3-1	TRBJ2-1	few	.	TGTGCCAGCAATCCTTTGTATGGGGGTGAGCAGTTCTTC	CASNPLYGGEQFF
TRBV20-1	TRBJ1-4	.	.	TGCAGTGCTAGGGACCAATCGGGGCGCGACCCTAATGAAAAACTGTTTTTT	CSARDQSGRDPNEKLFF
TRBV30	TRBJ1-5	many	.	TGTGCCTGGAGTCCGGCGGGAGCCTGGGTTGGGGGTCAGCCCCAGCATTTT	CAWSPAGAWVGGQPQHF
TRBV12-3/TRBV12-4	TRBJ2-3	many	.	TGTGCCAGCACCCCGTTAGGGAGGAGAACAGATACGCAGTATTTT	CASTPLGRRTDTQYF
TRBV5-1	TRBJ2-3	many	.	TGCGCCAGCAGCAGCGGGCCCGAGATGGATACGCAGTATTTT	CASSSGPEMDTQYF
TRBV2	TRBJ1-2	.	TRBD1	TGTGCCAGCAGTTTGTCCGGGACAGTCTACAACTATGGCTACACCTTC	CASSLSGTVYNYGYTF
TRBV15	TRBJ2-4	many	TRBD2	TGTGCCACCAGCTGGGGAGGACTAGCGCAAGCCAAAAACATTCAGTACTTC	CATSWGGLAQAKNIQYF
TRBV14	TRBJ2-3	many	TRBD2	TGTGCCAGCAGGCGTAGCGGGGCAACAGATACGCAGTATTTT	CASRRSGATDTQYF
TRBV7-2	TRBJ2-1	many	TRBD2	TGTGCCAGCAGCTCCGGGACTAGCGTGGCCAATGAGCAGTTCTTC	CASSSGTSVANEQFF
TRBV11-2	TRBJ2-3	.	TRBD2	TGTGCCAGCAGCCCGTGGCACACTAGCGGGAGCGATACGCAGTATTTT	CASSPWHTSGSDTQYF
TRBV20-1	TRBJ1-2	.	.	TGCAGTGCTGGGGGGAACAGGGTTCCTAGCTACACCTTC	CSAGGNRVPSYTF
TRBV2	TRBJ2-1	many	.	TGTGCCAGCAGTGTCTCCTACAATGAGCAGTTCTTC	CASSVSYNEQFF
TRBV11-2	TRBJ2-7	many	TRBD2	TGTGCCAGCAGCTCGCGGCTAGCGGGGGAAATACTCTACGAGCAGTACTTC	CASSSRLAGEILYEQYF
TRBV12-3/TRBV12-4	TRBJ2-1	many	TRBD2	TGTGCCAGCAGTTTTGCTCATAGCGGGGGGAATGAGCAGTTCTTC	CASSFAHSGGNEQFF
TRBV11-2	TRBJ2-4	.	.	TGTGCCAGCAGCTTAGGGCTAGCAATAGCCAAAAACATTCAGTACTTC	CASSLGLAIAKNIQYF
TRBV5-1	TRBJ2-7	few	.	TGCGCCAGCAGATGGAGGGCTAATTGGGACGAGCAGTACTTC	CASRWRANWDEQYF